The clone carrying this T cell receptor (beta chain) has just a few counts. Its antigen is currently unknown. V was cut by 5 bases and J by 1 base, with 5 bases left in between. Germline V gives CDR1 GTSNPN, CDR2 SVGIG (reference sequence). This CDR3 spans 11 amino acids. This record belongs to a study of beta chain features in type 1 diabetes. Since all of the isolated RNA was reverse transcribed, expressed TCRB transcripts were what got sequenced. Deep immunoSEQ sequencing covered naive, central memory and regulatory T cell samples. Profiling relied on immunoSEQ multiplex PCR, and the TCRdb table lists in-frame clones only, not all of them. Of fewer than 350,000 clones listed, around 19% are singletons. Study results and limitations: Relative to healthy donors, patients appeared to have naive, central memory and Treg TCRB repertoires that were more similar.

Sequencing was carried out using naive CD4+ T cells from blood. This receptor was obtained from a woman under 30 in good health. The chain couples TRBV30 to TRBJ1-1; D uncertain. The CDR3 coding sequence is TGTGCCTGGGAGAAGAACACTGAAGCTTTCTTT. Translated, it gives CAWEKNTEAFF.